Listed here are 3 T cell receptor beta chains from one sample, sequenced in a study of blood T cell repertoires in COVID-19 (dated by TCRdb to the early 2020s). Library method: the immunoSEQ multiplex PCR assay. Here the immuneACCESS table is served through TCRdb, limited to in-frame sequences with V and J called. Missing clones are a known gap in these copies; in checked studies unresolved V genes cover under half, and the rest lacks a known reason. A total of about 150,000 clones appear in this sample, about nine tenths of them only once. Of the sample, under 5% is held by the ten largest clones. Sample: peripheral blood. These receptors were taken from a woman in her seventies with acute or convalescent COVID-19.

This clone was observed a handful of times. CDR3 amino acids: CASSILAGEAAQYF. CDR3 in DNA: TGTGCCAGTAGTATCCTAGCGGGAGAAGCGGCGCAGTATTTT. The chain carries TRBV19 and TRBJ2-3, with 10 nucleotides matching TRBD2. Germline CDR1 and CDR2: LNHDA and SQIVND (reference sequence). Trimming removed 3 bases from V and 10 bases from J; junction bases left unmatched: 7. This CDR3 is built from 14 residues.

This clone occurred a few times. This sequence joins TRBV19 and TRBJ1-1; 11 bases fit TRBD1. CDR3 length equals 15 residues. V was pared by 1 base and J by 11 bases, with 9 bases of the junction left unmatched. The V gene's germline CDR1 is LNHDA and CDR2 SQIVND (reference sequence). CDR3 coding DNA: TGTGCCAGTAGTATAGCGGGAGGGGACAGGGGGTCGGCTTTCTTT. It encodes CASSIAGGDRGSAFF.

V is TRBV20-1 and J is TRBJ2-5; the match to TRBD2 covers 8 bases. Germline assignment: CDR1 DFQATT and CDR2 SNEGSKA (reference sequence). J gave up 0 bases and V 3 bases, and 3 bases lay outside the gene matches. This CDR3 contains 14 residues. In nucleotides, the CDR3 is TGCAGTGCTAGTCGGGGGGGCCACCAAGAGACCCAGTACTTC. Its translation: CSASRGGHQETQYF.